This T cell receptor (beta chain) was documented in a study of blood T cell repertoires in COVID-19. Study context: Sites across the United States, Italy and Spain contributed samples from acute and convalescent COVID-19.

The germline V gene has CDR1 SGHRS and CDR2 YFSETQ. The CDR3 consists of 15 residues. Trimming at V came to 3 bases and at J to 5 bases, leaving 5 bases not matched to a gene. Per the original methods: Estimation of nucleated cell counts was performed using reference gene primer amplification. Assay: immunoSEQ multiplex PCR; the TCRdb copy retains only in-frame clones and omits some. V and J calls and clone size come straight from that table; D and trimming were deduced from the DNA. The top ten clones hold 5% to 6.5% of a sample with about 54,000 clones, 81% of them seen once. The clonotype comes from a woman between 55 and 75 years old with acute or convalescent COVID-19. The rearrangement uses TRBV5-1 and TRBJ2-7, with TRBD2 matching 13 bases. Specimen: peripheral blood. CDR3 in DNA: TGCGCCAGCAGCTGGACTAGCGGGAGTAGCCACGAGCAGTACTTC. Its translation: CASSWTSGSSHEQYF.